This TCR beta chain was captured in a study of post-analysis software for immune sequencing data. Study-level results: Multiple sclerosis patients had significantly lower normalized Chao1 diversity than controls. Patients carried a handful of TRBV segments more frequently than controls did, and TRBV5-6, TRBV5-1 and TRBV20-1 were among them. Pronounced co-clustering by F measure was evident among identically batched samples.

Turning to this clonotype: The antigen is unknown.

The CDR3 extends over 16 amino acids. Germline V gene sequence: CDR1 KGHSH, CDR2 LQKENI. Deletions cut 0 bases from V and 5 bases from J, with 16 bases between. The authors incorporated unique molecular identifiers into the TCR beta cDNA libraries. Hundreds of thousands of cDNA molecules came from about 1 to 10 million T cells. MiXCR, applied by TCRdb to the PCR reads, yields one record per CDR3 protein. The data show around 710,000 distinct CDR3 sequences, roughly 46% seen once. The V call is TRBV18, the J call TRBJ1-1, with D possibly being TRBD1 (6 bases). The source material was blood. This clonotype was obtained from a girl aged 5 to 17 with multiple sclerosis. The CDR3 reads CASSPPDTGGLTEAFF. DNA for the CDR3: TGTGCCAGCTCACCACCGGACACCGGGGGCCTAACTGAAGCTTTCTTT.